This passage covers 29 T cell receptor beta chains from one sample sequenced in a study of T-cell memory formation after mild COVID-19. TCRdb recomputed calls from the 5' RACE reads with MiXCR, one row per CDR3 protein. Of around 260,000 distinct CDR3 sequences listed, about a sixth were seen once; the top ten hold roughly a fifth. Sequenced: PBMCs or a T cell subset sorted from them (not recorded which). The receptor set was obtained from a man younger than 35 who had mild COVID-19 (a few samples of this study predate the infection). Cell type and time point are not known.

In this sample, this clonotype turned up many times. V is TRBV18 and J is TRBJ2-3; D tentatively reads TRBD1 or TRBD2 (5 bases each). This CDR3 region has 13 residues. Germline V gene sequence: CDR1 KGHSH, CDR2 LQKENI. CDR3 in amino acids: CACVGDRTDTQYF. DNA for the CDR3: TGTGCTTGCGTCGGGGACCGCACAGATACGCAGTATTTT.

This clonotype has just a few counts. The DNA for the CDR3 is TGTGCCAGCACCGTGACAGGGGCTAGTTCACCCCTCCACTTT. Its protein is CASTVTGASSPLHF. The chain carries TRBV25-1 and TRBJ1-6; 8 bases align to TRBD1. Germline CDR1 reads MGHDK; CDR2 reads SYGVNS. Trimming at V came to 7 bases and at J to 9 bases, leaving 8 bases not matched to a gene. The CDR3 contains 14 residues. Full variable domain (rest looked up from reference TRBV25-1 and TRBJ1-6): EADIYQTPRYLVIGTGKKITLECSQTMGHDKMYWYQQDPGMELHLIHYSYGVNSTEKGDLSSESTVSRIRTEHFPLTLESARPSHTSQYLCASTVTGASSPLHFGNGTRLTVT.

This chain uses TRBV20-1 with TRBJ2-5; D remains ambiguous. Germline-derived CDR1 and CDR2 are DFQATT and SNEGSKA (reference sequence). Trimming took off 0 bases at V and 0 bases at J, with 17 bases between the two ends. The CDR3 has 17 amino acids. For the CDR3, the DNA is TGCAGTGCTAGAGACCCCTTCTACGGACGTCACCAAGAGACCCAGTACTTC. Translated, it gives CSARDPFYGRHQETQYF.

A few counts support this clonotype. The gene calls are TRBV5-5 and TRBJ2-3; 14 bases line up with TRBD2. Germline trimming cut 1 base from V and 4 bases from J; bases unmatched to any gene: 5. Germline V lookup: CDR1 SGHKS, CDR2 YYEKEE (reference sequence). This CDR3 has 17 residues. CDR3 DNA sequence: TGTGCCAGCAGCTTGCGACTAGCGGGGGGGCGGTCAGATACGCAGTATTTT. Translating it yields CASSLRLAGGRSDTQYF.

This clonotype was recorded a few times. The rearrangement links TRBV15 to TRBJ1-2; weak D call: TRBD1 (5 bases). Germline V lookup: CDR1 LNHNV, CDR2 YYDKDF (reference sequence). The V end lost 0 bases, the J end lost 2 bases, and 7 bases lay between the germline ends. This CDR3 has 14 residues. CDR3 nucleotides: TGTGCCACCAGCAGAGATAAGGGGAACTATGGCTACACCTTC. This sequence encodes CATSRDKGNYGYTF. The complete variable domain, with remaining parts taken from reference TRBV15 and TRBJ1-2, reads DAMVIQNPRYQVTQFGKPVTLSCSQTLNHNVMYWYQQKSSQAPKLLFHYYDKDFNNEADTPDNFQSRRPNTSFCFLDIRSPGLGDTAMYLCATSRDKGNYGYTFGSGTRLTVV.

V gene TRBV4-3 combines with J gene TRBJ2-7; 10 nucleotides agree with TRBD1. The CDR3 sequence is 14 residues long. The ends lost 0 bases at V and 5 bases at J; junction bases unmatched: 1. CDR1 and CDR2 (germline): LGHNA, YSLEER. The CDR3 loop reads CASSQDGQGDEQYF. The DNA for the CDR3 is TGCGCCAGCAGCCAAGACGGACAGGGGGACGAGCAGTACTTC.

This clonotype was detected many times. This chain links TRBV7-3 with TRBJ2-3; TRBD2 matches at 9 bases. Germline CDR1 is SGHTA and CDR2 is FQGTGA. This CDR3 is built from 14 residues. The V segment lost 2 bases and the J segment 5 bases; nucleotides outside the gene matches: 2. CDR3 nucleotide sequence: TGTGCCAGCAGCTTAGCGGGGGGGCGAGATACGCAGTATTTT. Residues: CASSLAGGRDTQYF.

The V and J genes are TRBV7-9 and TRBJ1-1, with 8 bases lining up with TRBD1. The CDR3 contains 14 residues. Trimming at V came to 5 bases and at J to 4 bases, leaving 6 bases not matched to a gene. In germline, CDR1 is SEHNR, CDR2 FQNEAQ (reference sequence). This CDR3 is CASSAGQGGTEAFF. CDR3 DNA sequence: TGTGCCAGCAGCGCAGGACAGGGAGGCACTGAAGCTTTCTTT.

This clonotype has just a few counts. The V call is TRBV12-3 or TRBV12-4, the J call TRBJ1-5, with TRBD1 identical over 7 bases. The CDR3 has 16 amino acids. J gave up 7 bases and V 5 bases, and 14 bases lay outside the gene matches. CDR3 coding DNA: TGTGCCAGCAGTCCACAGGGGCTCGGGGGGTGGCAGCCCCAGCATTTT. Encoded protein: CASSPQGLGGWQPQHF.

In this sample, this clonotype turned up a few times. This chain joins TRBV5-1 and TRBJ1-1; 8 bases line up with TRBD1. Trimming cost V 0 bases and J 1 base; bases outside gene matches: 5. CDR1 is SGHRS, CDR2 YFSETQ, per germline. The CDR3 sequence is 16 residues long. The CDR3 reads CASSLGAGTGNTEAFF. CDR3 DNA sequence: TGCGCCAGCAGCTTGGGAGCCGGGACAGGGAACACTGAAGCTTTCTTT.

V gene TRBV27 combines with J gene TRBJ1-5; no clear D. CDR3 length equals 12 residues. The germline CDR1 and CDR2 sequences are MNHEY and SMNVEV (reference sequence). Between the trimmed V and J ends, which lost 4 bases and 9 bases, there was a span of 10 bases. CDR3 sequence reads: CASSSTGGPQHF. CDR3 DNA: TGTGCCAGCAGTTCAACTGGCGGGCCCCAGCATTTT.

This clonotype was seen a handful of times. The genes are TRBV4-3 and TRBJ1-1; D is uncertain. Deletions cut 1 base from V and 5 bases from J, with 14 bases between. Germline assignment: CDR1 LGHNA and CDR2 YSLEER. This CDR3 region has 15 residues. The CDR3 protein is CASSQVQEGGTEAFF. CDR3 DNA sequence: TGCGCCAGCAGCCAAGTCCAGGAAGGTGGAACTGAAGCTTTCTTT.

This chain uses TRBV6-5 with TRBJ1-2; D is undetermined. The CDR3 consists of 14 residues. V shed 8 bases and J shed 3 bases, with 16 bases lying between them. Germline CDR1 MNHEY, CDR2 SVGAGI. The CDR3 bases are TGTGCCAGCGCCGGTAGAGACACCGACTATGGCTACACCTTC. Its protein product is CASAGRDTDYGYTF.

In this sample, this clonotype turned up many times. The chain uses TRBV5-1 and TRBJ1-2; TRBD1 aligns across 9 bases. The CDR3 runs to 12 residues. The germline V gene encodes CDR1 SGHRS and CDR2 YFSETQ. Losses at the gene ends were 7 bases for V and 2 bases for J; bases not matched to a gene: 0. CDR3 DNA: TGCGCCAGCGGGACAGGGAACTATGGCTACACCTTC. Protein: CASGTGNYGYTF.

This clonotype was counted a few times. The chain links TRBV4-3 to TRBJ2-1; D gene unclear. With 0 bases removed from V and 3 bases from J, the gap between germline ends came to 9 bases. Germline V lookup: CDR1 LGHNA, CDR2 YSLEER. The CDR3 extends over 15 amino acids. The CDR3 reads CASSQDTPDYNEQFF. The CDR3 coding sequence is TGCGCCAGCAGCCAAGATACCCCAGACTACAATGAGCAGTTCTTC.

This sequence joins TRBV14 and TRBJ2-7; no reliable D call. Germline V CDR1 and CDR2: SGHDN, FVKESK. This CDR3 contains 14 residues. Trimming pared 7 bases from V and 2 bases from J, leaving 15 bases between. In DNA form, the CDR3 reads TGTGCCAGCACCACCAGTACTAACCCCTACGAGCAGTACTTC. Translated: CASTTSTNPYEQYF.

There are a few counts of this clonotype. The chain couples TRBV15 to TRBJ1-1, with 8 bases identical to TRBD1. The CDR3 sequence is 14 residues long. The germline V gene encodes CDR1 LNHNV and CDR2 YYDKDF (reference sequence). Unmatched junction bases numbered 1, after V lost 3 bases and J lost 1 base. The CDR3 region has the DNA TGTGCCACCAGCAGCGGACAGGGGAACACTGAAGCTTTCTTT. This codes for CATSSGQGNTEAFF.

This clonotype came up a few times. The J gene is TRBJ1-1, the V gene TRBV18; D is ambiguous. The CDR3 spans 12 residues. The germline V gene encodes CDR1 KGHSH and CDR2 LQKENI. Trimming took 6 bases from V and 4 from J, leaving 9 bases between them. CDR3 sequence: CASSPSLTEAFF. The CDR3 region has the DNA TGTGCCAGCTCTCCATCCCTCACTGAAGCTTTCTTT.

The chain joins TRBV6-1 to TRBJ2-3; 8 nucleotides line up with TRBD1. Germline loops: CDR1 MNHNS, CDR2 SASEGT. Trimming took 8 bases from V and 0 from J; bases not matched to a gene: 13. This CDR3 spans 17 amino acids. The CDR3 sequence is CASSSPWDRPSTDTQYF. In DNA, the CDR3 is TGTGCCAGCTCAAGCCCCTGGGACAGGCCTAGCACAGATACGCAGTATTTT.

The rearrangement joins TRBV5-1 to TRBJ2-2, with D perhaps TRBD1 (6 bases). The CDR3 is 16 residues long. The V end lost 4 bases, the J end lost 4 bases, and 17 bases lay between the germline ends. CDR1 is SGHRS and CDR2 is YFSETQ in the germline V gene. CDR3 in amino acids: CASSRLQGPGTGELFF. CDR3 sequence (DNA): TGCGCCAGCAGCCGACTACAGGGCCCGGGCACCGGGGAGCTGTTTTTT. The full variable domain, rest sourced from reference TRBV5-1 and TRBJ2-2, is KAGVTQTPRYLIKTRGQQVTLSCSPISGHRSVSWYQQTPGQGLQFLFEYFSETQRNKGNFPGRFSGRQFSNSRSEMNVSTLELGDSALYLCASSRLQGPGTGELFFGEGSRLTVL.

This clonotype has only a few counts. The V call is TRBV12-3 or TRBV12-4, the J call TRBJ1-5; 7 bases are shared with TRBD1. Trimming cost V 3 bases and J 5 bases; bases outside gene matches: 7. The CDR3 covers 15 residues. CDR3 loop: CASSFSRQGYQPQHF. The CDR3 bases are TGTGCCAGCAGTTTTAGTCGACAGGGCTATCAGCCCCAGCATTTT.

The table lists this clonotype with a few counts. The chain combines TRBV5-1 with TRBJ2-7; 8 bases are a match to TRBD2. The V and J ends lost 5 bases and 4 bases, in that order; junction bases with no gene match: 5. The CDR3 is made up of 13 amino acids. Germline V gene sequence: CDR1 SGHRS, CDR2 YFSETQ. The CDR3 sequence: CASSPSGGYEQYV. The DNA for the CDR3 is TGCGCCAGCAGTCCGAGCGGGGGTTACGAGCAGTACGTC.

This clonotype was counted at least ten times. The J gene is TRBJ2-2, the V gene TRBV27; 9 bases agree with TRBD1. The trim removed 7 bases at V and 5 bases at J, leaving 5 bases unmatched. The CDR3 contains 14 residues. The germline V gene encodes CDR1 MNHEY and CDR2 SMNVEV (reference sequence). The CDR3: CASNRQGETGELFF. CDR3 coding DNA: TGTGCCAGCAACCGACAGGGGGAAACCGGGGAGCTGTTTTTT.

This clonotype showed up many times. V and J are TRBV7-2 and TRBJ2-2, with 8 bases aligning to TRBD2. This CDR3 has 16 residues. Germline V lookup: CDR1 SGHTA, CDR2 FQGNSA. The junction had 4 bases not matched to a gene; V was cut back by 3 bases and J by 1 base. The CDR3 region has the DNA TGTGCCAGCAGCTTCCGGAGCGGGGGGAACACCGGGGAGCTGTTTTTT. This sequence encodes CASSFRSGGNTGELFF.

The CDR3 bases are TGTGCCAGCAGCTGGACCCCGGTCAATGAGCAGTTCTTC. Amino acids: CASSWTPVNEQFF. The V and J genes are TRBV7-9 and TRBJ2-1; no clear D. The CDR3 has 13 amino acids. Looked up from germline, CDR1 is SEHNR and CDR2 is FQNEAQ (reference sequence). Trimming removed 4 bases from V and 6 bases from J, with 10 bases in between. Supplemented by reference TRBV7-9 and TRBJ2-1, the full variable domain reads DTGVSQNPRHKITKRGQNVTFRCDPISEHNRLYWYRQTLGQGPEFLTYFQNEAQLEKSRLLSDRFSAERPKGSFSTLEIQRTEQGDSAMYLCASSWTPVNEQFFGPGTRLTVL.

This clonotype was picked up a small number of times. This chain joins TRBV28 and TRBJ1-1, with D unclear. From germline, CDR1 is MDHEN and CDR2 SYDVKM. The CDR3 spans 13 residues. V was shortened by 10 bases and J by 3 bases, with 15 bases between the two germline ends. CDR3 sequence: CATSAGPDTEAFF. The DNA of the CDR3 is TGTGCCACCTCGGCGGGTCCTGACACTGAAGCTTTCTTT.

This clonotype was seen many times. The chain uses TRBV12-3 or TRBV12-4 and TRBJ2-5; no definite D call. Trimming took off 4 bases at V and 5 bases at J, with 5 bases between the two ends. CDR3 length: 11 residues. CDR3 nucleotide sequence: TGTGCCAGCAGTTCGACGGAGACCCAGTACTTC. This sequence encodes CASSSTETQYF.

The chain joins TRBV5-1 to TRBJ1-1, with 11 nucleotides matching TRBD1. The CDR3 is made up of 17 amino acids. Germline V CDR1 and CDR2: SGHRS, YFSETQ. The V segment lost 4 bases and the J segment 0 bases; nucleotides outside the gene matches: 8. Here the CDR3 DNA reads TGCGCCAGCAGCCCCGGACAGGGGGCTTCGGTGAACACTGAAGCTTTCTTT. Residues: CASSPGQGASVNTEAFF.

V is TRBV7-2 and J is TRBJ2-1; weak D call: TRBD2 (5 bases). The CDR3 totals 16 residues. Germline V gene sequence: CDR1 SGHTA, CDR2 FQGNSA. The germline V and J ends were trimmed by 7 bases and 0 bases, with 16 bases remaining between them. The CDR3 bases are TGTGCCAGCACCTACCGGACTCCGAGCTCCTACAATGAGCAGTTCTTC. This codes for CASTYRTPSSYNEQFF.